The sequence of this TCR beta chain was determined in a study of cytomegalovirus exposure and HLA in healthy donors. Regarding the study as a whole: Reportedly, a later analysis found an Asian-associated ancestry cluster had fewer N-insertions than the roughly 630-donor mean. Trimming of TCR beta V- and J-genes showed a link, identified in a later analysis, to a missense DCLRE1C variant.

Use of 60 Vbeta and 13 Jbeta primers characterized the PCR. Only in-frame clones appear in the TCRdb table, and some are missing; sequencing was by immunoSEQ multiplex PCR. The sample lists 150,000 to 200,000 clones, less than 80% occurring once. Notes on this clone: No antigen is known for it.

These donors, healthy bone marrow donors, were studied. The sequencing input was PBMCs. The TCR was taken from a woman aged 35 to 49 in good health and CMV-seronegative.

The CDR3 region has the DNA TGTGCCATAAGGGGCGACACCGGGGAGCTGTTTTTT. Translation: CAIRGDTGELFF. The V and J genes are TRBV19 and TRBJ2-2; a weak D match, TRBD1 (5 bases). Trimming took 10 bases from V and 3 from J, leaving 9 bases between them. The germline CDR1 and CDR2 sequences are LNHDA and SQIVND (reference sequence). The CDR3 sequence is 12 residues long.